The clone carrying this T cell receptor (beta chain) was seen many times. Time point denoted: patch test 2, 6 weeks after DPC sensitization. Treatment indicated: therapeutic diphenylcyclopropenone sensitization with weekly scalp DPC. These data belong to a study of human T cells and chemical hapten exposure. One entry per CDR3 protein, called by TCRdb with MiXCR from the RACE reads. The data contain about 100,000 distinct CDR3 sequences, over 10% of them seen just once; the ten biggest clones take up 2.5% to 4%. The V segment lost 0 bases and the J segment 6 bases; nucleotides outside the gene matches: 8. This CDR3 is 16 amino acids long. Germline V gene lookup returns CDR1 SGDLS and CDR2 YYNGEE.

The sequencing used whole blood, collected in connection with sensitization to the hapten diphenylcyclopropenone (DPC). The receptor was isolated from a woman aged 40 to 49 with alopecia areata. Some clones in this sample may be carry-over from other donors' samples. The V gene is TRBV9, the J gene TRBJ1-5; 8 bases are a match to TRBD1. The CDR3 protein is CASSVDAGGFVQPQHF. The CDR3 region has the DNA TGTGCCAGCAGCGTAGATGCAGGGGGCTTTGTTCAGCCCCAGCATTTT.